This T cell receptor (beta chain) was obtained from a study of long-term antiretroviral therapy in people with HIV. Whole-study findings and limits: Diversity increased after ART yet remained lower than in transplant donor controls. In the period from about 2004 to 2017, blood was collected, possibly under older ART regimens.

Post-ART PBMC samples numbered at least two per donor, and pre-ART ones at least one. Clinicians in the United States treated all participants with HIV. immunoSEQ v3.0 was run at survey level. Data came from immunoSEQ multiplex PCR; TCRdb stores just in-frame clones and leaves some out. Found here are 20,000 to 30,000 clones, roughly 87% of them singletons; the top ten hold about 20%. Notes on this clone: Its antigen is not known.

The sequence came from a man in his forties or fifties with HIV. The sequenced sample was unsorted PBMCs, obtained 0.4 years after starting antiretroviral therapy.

This CDR3 reads CASSPSATNEKLFF. In DNA, the CDR3 is TGTGCCAGCTCACCAAGCGCAACTAATGAAAAACTGTTTTTT. The chain combines TRBV18 with TRBJ1-4; D is unresolved. CDR1 is KGHSH and CDR2 is LQKENI in the germline V gene. The CDR3 has 14 residues. Between the trimmed V and J ends, which lost 2 bases and 0 bases, there was a span of 4 bases.